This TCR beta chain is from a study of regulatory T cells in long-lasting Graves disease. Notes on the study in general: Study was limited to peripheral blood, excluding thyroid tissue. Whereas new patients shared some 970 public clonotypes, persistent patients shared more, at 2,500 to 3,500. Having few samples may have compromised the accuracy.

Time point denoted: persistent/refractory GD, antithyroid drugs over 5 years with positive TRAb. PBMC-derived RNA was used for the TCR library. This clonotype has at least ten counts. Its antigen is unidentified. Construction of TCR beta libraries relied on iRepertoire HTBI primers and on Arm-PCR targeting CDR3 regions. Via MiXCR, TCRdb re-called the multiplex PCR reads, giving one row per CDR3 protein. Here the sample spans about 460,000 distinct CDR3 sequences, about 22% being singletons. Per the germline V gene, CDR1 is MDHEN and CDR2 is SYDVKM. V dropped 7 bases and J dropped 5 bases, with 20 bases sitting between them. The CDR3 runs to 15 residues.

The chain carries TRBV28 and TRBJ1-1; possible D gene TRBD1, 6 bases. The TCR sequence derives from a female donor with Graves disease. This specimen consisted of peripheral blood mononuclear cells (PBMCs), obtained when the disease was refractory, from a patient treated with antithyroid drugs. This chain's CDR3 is CASNSLFGGRTEAFF. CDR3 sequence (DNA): TGTGCCAGCAACTCCTTATTCGGGGGGCGGACTGAAGCTTTCTTT.